The 14 T cell receptor beta chains below come from one sample, sequenced in a study of blood T cell repertoires in COVID-19. TCRdb's table, derived via immunoSEQ multiplex PCR, lists solely in-frame clones and lacks some. The table lists over 80,000 clones, approximately 85% of them singletons. The sequencing input was peripheral blood. Receptor source: a man aged 65 to 79 with acute or convalescent COVID-19.

V is TRBV19 and J is TRBJ2-2; 7 bases line up with TRBD1. The CDR3 extends over 15 amino acids. V shed 10 bases, J shed 7 bases, and the junction held 15 bases outside the gene matches. Germline CDR1 and CDR2: LNHDA and SQIVND (reference sequence). CDR3 sequence reads: CATLRGRGYDGELFF. CDR3 nucleotides: TGTGCCACCCTCAGGGGCAGGGGGTATGACGGGGAGCTGTTTTTT.

The CDR3 region is CASSLMGADQPQHF. Here the CDR3 DNA reads TGCGCCAGCAGCTTGATGGGGGCTGATCAGCCCCAGCATTTT. The gene calls are TRBV5-1 and TRBJ1-5; weak D call: TRBD1 (6 bases). V lost 1 base to trimming and J lost 5 bases, with 10 bases between them. Germline values: CDR1 SGHRS, CDR2 YFSETQ. There are 14 residues in the CDR3.

This chain joins TRBV7-2 and TRBJ1-5, with 8 bases fitting TRBD1. Germline-derived CDR1 and CDR2 are SGHTA and FQGNSA. The J segment lost 3 bases and the V segment lost 1 base, leaving 2 bases of the junction unmatched. The CDR3 is 15 amino acids. CDR3: CASSLGTGNNQPQHF. In DNA form, the CDR3 reads TGTGCCAGCAGCTTAGGGACAGGGAACAATCAGCCCCAGCATTTT.

In its sample, this clone was seen once. The chain joins TRBV6-2 or TRBV6-3 to TRBJ2-2; TRBD2 matches at 8 bases. Per the germline V gene, CDR1 is MNHEY and CDR2 is SVGEGT. The CDR3 is 16 amino acids. Unmatched junction bases numbered 12, after V lost 6 bases and J lost 6 bases. The CDR3 region is CASSSSGGVVAGELFF. In DNA form, the CDR3 reads TGTGCCAGCAGCTCAAGCGGGGGCGTCGTGGCCGGGGAGCTGTTTTTT.

The genes are TRBV7-9 and TRBJ2-2; tentative D call: TRBD2 (6 bases). The length of the CDR3 is 16 residues. CDR1 and CDR2 (germline): SEHNR, FQNEAQ (reference sequence). V was shortened by 5 bases and J by 4 bases, with 17 bases between the two germline ends. For the CDR3, the DNA is TGTGCCAGCAGCCCACGCGGGACTTTCCTCACCGGGGAGCTGTTTTTT. It codes for CASSPRGTFLTGELFF.

The J gene is TRBJ2-1, the V gene TRBV5-4; 13 nucleotides line up with TRBD2. J gave up 4 bases and V 0 bases, and 7 bases lay outside the gene matches. CDR3 length equals 18 residues. The germline CDR1 and CDR2 sequences are SGHNT and YYREEE (reference sequence). This CDR3 reads CASSLGGTSGTQYNEQFF. Here the CDR3 DNA reads TGTGCCAGCAGCTTGGGCGGGACTAGCGGGACTCAATACAATGAGCAGTTCTTC.

This rearrangement joins TRBV7-9 to TRBJ1-1; tentative D call: TRBD1 (6 bases). Germline lookup yields CDR1 SEHNR and CDR2 FQNEAQ (reference sequence). This CDR3 has 13 residues. Between the trimmed V and J ends, which lost 6 bases and 0 bases, there was a span of 8 bases. The CDR3 DNA follows: TGTGCCAGCAGACAGGGCGTGAACACTGAAGCTTTCTTT. It is translated as CASRQGVNTEAFF.

This clone appeared once. The CDR3 protein is CASSELGPPYEQYF. DNA of the CDR3: TGTGCCAGCAGTGAACTGGGCCCTCCCTACGAGCAGTACTTC. The chain recombines TRBV2 with TRBJ2-7, with D unresolved. The CDR3 contains 14 residues. Germline values: CDR1 SNHLY, CDR2 FYNNEI. Trimming left V 2 bases short and J 2 bases short, with 10 bases between.

V gene TRBV19 combines with J gene TRBJ1-5; D is unclear. In germline, CDR1 is LNHDA, CDR2 SQIVND (reference sequence). The V and J ends lost 4 bases and 0 bases respectively, with 16 bases between them. The CDR3 is 17 residues long. CDR3 sequence (DNA): TGTGCCAGTAGTACTTACTTGTACGGGGATAGCAATCAGCCCCAGCATTTT. It yields the protein CASSTYLYGDSNQPQHF.

The chain joins TRBV6-6 to TRBJ2-7; 9 nucleotides align to TRBD1. Germline CDR1 is MNHNY and CDR2 is SVGAGI (reference sequence). Trimming at V came to 2 bases and at J to 4 bases, leaving 3 bases not matched to a gene. This CDR3 is built from 14 residues. CDR3 sequence reads: CASSYGTGRYEQYF. CDR3 coding DNA: TGTGCCAGCAGTTACGGGACAGGGAGGTACGAGCAGTACTTC.

This rearrangement joins TRBV2 to TRBJ2-2; TRBD1 aligns across 7 bases. Trimming removed 6 bases from V and 1 base from J; junction bases left unmatched: 5. Germline CDR1 is SNHLY and CDR2 is FYNNEI. The CDR3 totals 15 residues. DNA of the CDR3: TGTGCCAGCAGCGGGACAGCATTGAACACCGGGGAGCTGTTTTTT. Translating gives CASSGTALNTGELFF.

V usage is TRBV18 and J usage is TRBJ1-6, with 7 bases that match TRBD1. V dropped 5 bases and J dropped 8; count of bases not matched to a gene: 6. CDR3 length equals 14 residues. CDR1 KGHSH and CDR2 LQKENI come from the germline V gene. CDR3 sequence reads: CASSGSGGDSPLHF. CDR3 DNA sequence: TGTGCCAGCTCAGGGTCAGGGGGAGATTCACCCCTCCACTTT.

The chain has TRBV28 and TRBJ1-1; possible D gene TRBD1, 5 bases. Trimming shortened V by 7 bases and J by 0 bases, and 12 bases separated the two germline ends. The CDR3 is 14 residues long. Germline V lookup: CDR1 MDHEN, CDR2 SYDVKM. The CDR3 sequence: CASIAGTVNTEAFF. The CDR3 nucleotides are TGTGCCAGCATTGCCGGGACTGTGAACACTGAAGCTTTCTTT.

This chain joins TRBV28 and TRBJ2-7; a weak D match, TRBD1 (6 bases). V dropped 2 bases and J dropped 4 bases, with 12 bases sitting between them. The CDR3 contains 14 residues. Germline CDR1 MDHEN, CDR2 SYDVKM. CDR3 in amino acids: CASSLPGAEYEQYF. In DNA, the CDR3 is TGTGCCAGCAGTTTACCAGGGGCCGAGTACGAGCAGTACTTC.